This T cell receptor beta chain was observed in a study of cytomegalovirus exposure and HLA in healthy donors. Study-level results: As immune exposure information, only CMV serostatus was available. Some V segments, TRBV6-2 and TRBV6-3 among them, were indistinguishable and were therefore excluded.

The study ran its PCR with 60 Vbeta and 13 Jbeta primers. Original methodology: Counted up in a later analysis, unique TCR beta chains came to 65 million to 100 million, with some 11 million shared. Only in-frame clones appear in the TCRdb table, and some are missing; sequencing was by immunoSEQ multiplex PCR. The V and J calls and the clone size are those of that table, but D and trimming were determined from the DNA. The table shows some 190,000 clones, with about 85% occurring only once. Trimming stripped 1 base from V and 5 bases from J, with 7 bases between. The CDR3 extends over 14 amino acids. Germline CDR1 reads SGHKS; CDR2 reads YYEKEE (reference sequence). As concerns this clone: Its antigen is not identified.

The sequenced sample consisted of PBMCs. The chain has TRBV5-5 and TRBJ1-6; D is unresolved. The sequence derives from a boy between 2 and 10 years old in good health and CMV-seronegative. For the CDR3, the DNA is TGTGCCAGCAGCTTGTCCAGGAATAATTCACCCCTCCACTTT. It encodes CASSLSRNNSPLHF. The variable domain in full, completed from reference TRBV5-5 and TRBJ1-6, reads DAGVTQSPTHLIKTRGQQVTLRCSPISGHKSVSWYQQVLGQGPQFIFQYYEKEERGRGNFPDRFSARQFPNYSSELNVNALLLGDSALYLCASSLSRNNSPLHFGNGTRLTVT.